This T cell receptor (beta chain) was identified in a study of control samples from healthy donors and cancer patients. Per the germline V gene, CDR1 is WNHNN and CDR2 is SYGVQD (reference sequence). The CDR3 has 16 amino acids. J was trimmed by 4 bases and V by 8 bases; bases with no gene match: 13. TCRdb keeps only in-frame clones here, not all; method: immunoSEQ multiplex PCR. The data contain 100,000 to 150,000 clones, less than 90% of them singletons. The J gene is TRBJ2-5, the V gene TRBV10-1; 10 nucleotides agree with TRBD1. Specimen: blood. The clonotype was recovered from a man aged 18 to 29 in good health. CDR3 loop: CASSGGRQGAGETQYF. As DNA, the CDR3 is TGCGCCAGCTCTGGGGGTCGACAGGGGGCCGGAGAGACCCAGTACTTC.